The T cell receptor (beta chain) under discussion was sequenced for a study of shared clonotypes between healthy human individuals. This CDR3 contains 19 residues. Using about 190 ng DNA, 32,000 or so T cell genomes, the sorted-subset replicate PCRs were run. The method was immunoSEQ multiplex PCR; TCRdb's version includes in-frame clones alone and lacks a portion of them. Among about 2.3 million clones listed, about 92% were seen once. Sequenced material: naive CD4+ T cells from PBMCs. Subset denoted: CD45RA+ positively selected. The clonotype originates from a man younger than 30 in good health. Some clones in this sample may be carry-over from other donors' samples. V and J are TRBV21-1 and TRBJ2-7; TRBD2, the table's D call, was not compared with the DNA. TRBV21-1 is assigned pseudogene status. The CDR3, as DNA: TGTGCCAGCAGCAAAGAGACCACCTCTTCCGCGGGGGGTGGAACCGAGCAGTACTTC. This gives the protein CASSKETTSSAGGGTEQYF.